One sample yielded the 29 T cell receptor beta chains listed below, sequenced in a study of CD8+CD57+ T cells in acquired aplastic anemia. Flow cytometry had shown expanded CD8+CD57+ cells in the patients chosen for sequencing. Researchers used genomic DNA as the template to profile TCR beta VDJ and CDR3. TCRdb re-derived calls from the reads in MiXCR, one entry per CDR3 protein. The table shows approximately 57,000 distinct CDR3 sequences, with around 50% occurring only once. Material for sequencing was sorted CD4+, CD8+, or CD8+CD57+ T cells (not recorded which) from PBMCs. All receptors come from a human donor with aplastic anemia.

The chain joins TRBV7-8 to TRBJ2-7; D unresolved. V was pared by 5 bases and J by 1 base, with 12 bases between. The CDR3 is 14 residues long. In germline, CDR1 is SGHVS, CDR2 FQNEAQ. The CDR3 here is CASSQDQESYEQYF. In DNA, the CDR3 is TGTGCCAGCAGCCAAGACCAGGAATCCTACGAGCAGTACTTC.

In its sample, this clonotype was seen many times. The chain links TRBV29-1 to TRBJ1-2; 10 nucleotides agree with TRBD1. The germline CDR1 and CDR2 sequences are SQVTM and ANQGSEA. This CDR3 comprises 14 residues. The J segment lost 3 bases and the V segment lost 0 bases, leaving 1 base of the junction unmatched. The CDR3 region is CSVEEGQGYYGYTF. DNA of the CDR3: TGCAGCGTTGAAGAGGGACAGGGGTACTATGGCTACACCTTC.

V and J are TRBV7-2 and TRBJ1-6; D remains ambiguous. The CDR3 has 13 amino acids. Germline loops: CDR1 SGHTA, CDR2 FQGNSA. V was cut by 6 bases and J by 9 bases, with 12 bases left in between. DNA for the CDR3: TGTGCCAGCAGAACAGTGCTTGGTTCACCCCTCCACTTT. Its translation is CASRTVLGSPLHF.

The chain carries TRBV7-3 and TRBJ1-2, with D unresolved. The V gene's germline CDR1 is SGHTA and CDR2 FQGTGA. This CDR3 spans 13 amino acids. Trimming removed 5 bases at V and 4 bases at J, with 11 bases between. The CDR3: CASSPNPGYGYTF. The CDR3 DNA reads as TGTGCCAGCAGCCCCAATCCAGGCTATGGCTACACCTTC.

This chain joins TRBV25-1 and TRBJ2-1, with a tentative D call TRBD2 (5 bases). This CDR3 comprises 11 residues. V was cut by 8 bases and J by 15 bases, with 17 bases left in between. From germline, CDR1 is MGHDK and CDR2 SYGVNS. CDR3 DNA: TGTGCCAGCGGGAGTAGTAGGTTGTCGTTCTTC. Translated, it gives CASGSSRLSFF.

The chain joins TRBV19 to TRBJ2-1; 10 positions match TRBD2. Germline V gives CDR1 LNHDA, CDR2 SQIVND (reference sequence). The junction had 11 bases not matched to a gene; V was cut back by 1 base and J by 5 bases. This CDR3 region has 18 residues. CDR3 region: CASSIGGLAGDENNEQFF. Written as DNA, the CDR3 is TGTGCCAGTAGTATAGGAGGGCTAGCGGGGGACGAAAACAATGAGCAGTTCTTC.

The V call is TRBV20-1, the J call TRBJ1-2; maybe TRBD1 (5 bases). Trimming cost V 2 bases and J 2 bases, with 9 bases left between them. The CDR3 is made up of 13 amino acids. Germline V gives CDR1 DFQATT, CDR2 SNEGSKA (reference sequence). In DNA form, the CDR3 reads TGCAGTGCTAGACGGGGCGGAAACTATGGCTACACCTTC. Its protein product is CSARRGGNYGYTF.

Details on this clonotype: A much larger clone differs from this one at a single base, so this may be a read error. This chain uses TRBV12-3 or TRBV12-4 with TRBJ2-5; 10 nucleotides line up with TRBD2. CDR3 length: 15 residues. The CDR3 is CASSVPGLAREAQYF. The CDR3 region has the DNA TGTGCCAGCAGCGTTCCGGGACTAGCGAGAGAGGCCCAGTACTTC.

The chain carries TRBV27 and TRBJ2-2; tentatively, D is TRBD1 (5 bases). Trimming stripped 2 bases from V and 6 bases from J, with 10 bases between. CDR1 and CDR2 (germline): MNHEY, SMNVEV (reference sequence). The CDR3 is made up of 14 amino acids. The CDR3 sequence is CASSLATQAGELFF. CDR3 nucleotides: TGTGCCAGCAGTTTAGCAACACAGGCCGGGGAGCTGTTTTTT.

The chain uses TRBV24-1 and TRBJ1-2; D call uncertain. The CDR3 is made up of 14 amino acids. V gave up 4 bases and J gave up 5 bases, with 13 bases separating them. Germline CDR1 reads KGHDR; CDR2 reads SFDVKD. The DNA for the CDR3 is TGTGCCACCAGTGACCTGTCTAGACCGTATGGCTACACCTTC. Translating it yields CATSDLSRPYGYTF.

This clonotype was counted between two and nine times. The rearrangement joins TRBV13 to TRBJ2-7, with 9 nucleotides matching TRBD1. The CDR3 is 15 residues long. Germline CDR1 is PRHDT and CDR2 is FYEKMQ (reference sequence). V trimming: 1 base; J trimming: 4 bases; junction bases outside the gene matches: 5. The CDR3 sequence: CASSLVPTGGYEQYF. Here the CDR3 DNA reads TGTGCCAGCAGCTTAGTGCCGACAGGGGGTTACGAGCAGTACTTC.

This chain links TRBV29-1 with TRBJ2-5, with 9 bases that match TRBD1. Germline CDR1 is SQVTM and CDR2 is ANQGSEA. The V gene end was trimmed by 7 bases and the J gene end by 7 bases; junction bases not matched to a gene: 4. The CDR3 is 11 amino acids. The CDR3 reads CSGGTGRTQYF. Written as DNA, the CDR3 is TGCAGCGGAGGGACAGGGAGGACCCAGTACTTC.

This clonotype has only a few counts. CDR3 DNA: TGTGCCACCAGCCCTGCGGCGGACTATGGCTACACCTTC. Translating gives CATSPAADYGYTF. The V call is TRBV24-1, the J call TRBJ1-2; D is ambiguous. The CDR3 runs to 13 residues. Germline values: CDR1 KGHDR, CDR2 SFDVKD. V was cut by 7 bases and J by 3 bases, with 11 bases left in between.

Worth noting for this clonotype: Germline is not matched at one junction end, which may reflect a read error. This chain links TRBV10-3 with TRBJ1-5; perhaps TRBD1 as D (6 bases). Per the germline V gene, CDR1 is ENHRY and CDR2 is SYGVKD. The CDR3 length is 11 residues. The CDR3 is CAISDGQRAFF. CDR3 DNA: TGTGCCATCAGTGATGGACAGCGGGCATTCTTT.

About this clonotype itself: One end of the junction does not line up with germline, which may come from a read error. The chain uses TRBV10-3 and TRBJ2-5; 7 positions match TRBD2. The CDR3 is 14 amino acids. Germline CDR1 reads ENHRY; CDR2 reads SYGVKD. This chain's CDR3 is CASSYSGAQETQYF. DNA of the CDR3: TGTGCCAGCAGTTACAGCGGGGCCCAAGAGACCCAGTACTTC.

This chain's CDR3 is CASSSGPQVRAQHF. CDR3 DNA sequence: TGTGCCAGTAGTAGCGGTCCCCAGGTAAGGGCCCAGCATTTT. The chain couples TRBV19 to TRBJ1-5; D is undetermined. The germline V and J ends were trimmed by 4 bases and 11 bases, with 18 bases remaining between them. CDR3 length: 14 residues. The germline gives CDR1 LNHDA, CDR2 SQIVND (reference sequence).

The chain is built from TRBV20-1 and TRBJ2-1; 10 positions agree with TRBD2. The germline V gene encodes CDR1 DFQATT and CDR2 SNEGSKA (reference sequence). CDR3 length equals 14 residues. V lost 5 bases, J lost 3 bases, and 4 bases stayed unmatched. Here the CDR3 reads CSAPLAGYYNEQFF. CDR3 sequence (DNA): TGCAGTGCTCCACTAGCGGGGTACTACAATGAGCAGTTCTTC.

The chain has TRBV15 and TRBJ2-2; 7 nucleotides align to TRBD1. The V gene end was trimmed by 1 base and the J gene end by 3 bases; junction bases not matched to a gene: 2. The CDR3 has 15 amino acids. Looked up from germline, CDR1 is LNHNV and CDR2 is YYDKDF (reference sequence). CDR3 sequence reads: CATSRGDSYTGELFF. The CDR3 nucleotides are TGTGCCACCAGCAGAGGGGACAGTTACACCGGGGAGCTGTTTTTT.

The V call is TRBV15, the J call TRBJ2-5, with D hard to call. Germline-derived CDR1 and CDR2 are LNHNV and YYDKDF (reference sequence). V was shortened by 1 base and J by 1 base, with 7 bases between the two germline ends. The CDR3 is made up of 14 amino acids. CDR3 in amino acids: CATSRGLVQETQYF. The CDR3 DNA sequence: TGTGCCACCAGCAGAGGACTCGTCCAAGAGACCCAGTACTTC.

This clonotype was observed many times. The rearrangement joins TRBV6-6 to TRBJ1-1, with 7 bases aligning to TRBD1. CDR3 length: 15 residues. V lost 4 bases, J lost 7 bases, and 12 bases stayed unmatched. Germline V lookup: CDR1 MNHNY, CDR2 SVGAGI (reference sequence). In DNA form, the CDR3 reads TGTGCCAGCAGTTCCAAAAAAGGGGGCCATGATGAAGCTTTCTTT. Its protein product is CASSSKKGGHDEAFF.

This clonotype was counted ten times or more. This chain links TRBV6-5 with TRBJ2-7; D remains unclear. The CDR3 extends over 17 amino acids. Germline V CDR1 and CDR2: MNHEY, SVGAGI. Trimming removed 2 bases at V and 4 bases at J, with 21 bases between. CDR3 nucleotides: TGTGCCAGCAGTTACCGTATTAATTTAGTATTGGGTTACGAGCAGTACTTC. Its translation: CASSYRINLVLGYEQYF.

This clonotype was recorded many times. This sequence joins TRBV28 and TRBJ1-5, with a possible D match to TRBD1 (6 bases). Germline V gene lookup returns CDR1 MDHEN and CDR2 SYDVKM. V lost 6 bases and J 5 bases, leaving 14 bases between the germline ends. CDR3 size: 14 residues. Written as DNA, the CDR3 is TGTGCCAGCAGAGCCGATCAGGGGTATCAGCCCCAGCATTTT. Residues: CASRADQGYQPQHF.

The V call is TRBV29-1, the J call TRBJ1-1; TRBD1 matches at 7 bases. The CDR3 is 14 amino acids. Per the germline V gene, CDR1 is SQVTM and CDR2 is ANQGSEA. Trimming at V came to 1 base and at J to 5 bases, leaving 7 bases not matched to a gene. The chain's CDR3 is CSVEATRGGTEAFF. The CDR3 DNA reads as TGCAGCGTTGAAGCCACCAGGGGGGGTACTGAAGCTTTCTTT.

The V and J genes are TRBV7-8 and TRBJ2-7; TRBD2 is a possible D gene (5 bases). This CDR3 is 13 amino acids long. The V gene's germline CDR1 is SGHVS and CDR2 FQNEAQ. The CDR3, as DNA: TGTGCCAGCAGCTTATTGGTGGGGAGTGAGCAGCACGTC. This gives the protein CASSLLVGSEQHV.

This clonotype was seen just once. V gene TRBV7-6 combines with J gene TRBJ2-1; no firm D call. Trimming took off 5 bases at V and 0 bases at J, with 11 bases between the two ends. Germline CDR1 SGHVS, CDR2 FNYEAQ. The CDR3 consists of 15 residues. Here the CDR3 reads CASSNLVASYNEQFF. The CDR3 nucleotides read TGTGCCAGCAGCAATCTAGTAGCCTCCTACAATGAGCAGTTCTTC.

The gene calls are TRBV7-8 and TRBJ2-1; 7 nucleotides match TRBD2. The CDR3 has 12 amino acids. Germline CDR1 reads SGHVS; CDR2 reads FQNEAQ. The V gene end was trimmed by 6 bases and the J gene end by 10 bases; junction bases not matched to a gene: 6. CDR3 sequence reads: CASSMELAEQFF. The CDR3 bases are TGTGCCAGCAGTATGGAACTAGCGGAGCAGTTCTTC.

This clonotype appeared many times. The V call is TRBV2, the J call TRBJ2-7; TRBD1 agrees at 7 bases. V lost 7 bases and J lost 5; bases outside the gene matches: 17. The length of the CDR3 is 16 residues. Per the germline V gene, CDR1 is SNHLY and CDR2 is FYNNEI. The CDR3 spells CASNGIGQDGKNEQYF. The CDR3 DNA is TGTGCCAGCAATGGAATAGGACAGGACGGAAAGAACGAGCAGTACTTC.

Concerning this clonotype itself: One end of the junction does not line up with germline, which may come from a read error. The rearrangement uses TRBV2 and TRBJ2-1, with D perhaps TRBD2 (5 bases). The germline V gene has CDR1 SNHLY and CDR2 FYNNEI. The length of the CDR3 is 17 residues. CDR3 loop: CASTRASQPESINKQLF. CDR3 nucleotides: TGTGCCAGCACGAGGGCTAGCCAACCTGAGTCGATAAATAAGCAGTTATTC.

V usage is TRBV2 and J usage is TRBJ1-2; D unclear. Trimming removed 3 bases from V and 5 bases from J, with 1 base in between. The V gene's germline CDR1 is SNHLY and CDR2 FYNNEI. This CDR3 is 10 amino acids long. The CDR3 sequence is CASSEYGYTF. The CDR3 DNA is TGTGCCAGCAGTGAGTATGGCTACACCTTC.